This is a list of T cell receptor beta chains from one sample in a study of beta chain features in type 1 diabetes. Here immunoSEQ multiplex PCR was the method, and the copy in TCRdb shows in-frame clones only, minus some. This sample has about 150,000 clones; about 10% occur once, and the top ten carry 0.7%. The sequenced material came from central memory CD4+ T cells from blood. The receptors stem from a woman aged 25 to 45 with type 1 diabetes. Both conserved end residues are part of each CDR3. D genes are given only for firm matches. Clone sizes are given selectively: once, few, many, or a class where the clone is expanded.

abundance	d_gene	j_gene	v_gene	CDR3aa	CDR3nt
-	-	TRBJ1-1	TRBV28	CASRRAEAFF	TGTGCCAGCAGGCGGGCTGAAGCTTTCTTT
few	-	TRBJ2-2	TRBV4-1	CASSQVGARTGELFF	TGCGCCAGCAGCCAAGTGGGGGCTAGGACCGGGGAGCTGTTTTTT
few	-	TRBJ1-3	TRBV30	CAWSYDRLSGNTIYF	TGTGCCTGGAGTTACGACAGGCTCTCTGGAAACACCATATATTTT
-	TRBD1	TRBJ1-1	TRBV28	CASSLGQENTEAFF	TGTGCCAGCAGCTTGGGACAGGAGAACACTGAAGCTTTCTTT
-	TRBD2	TRBJ2-4	TRBV15	CATSKLGGSLGDIQYF	TGTGCCACCAGCAAGTTGGGCGGGAGCCTCGGGGACATTCAGTACTTC
-	-	TRBJ2-6	TRBV30	CACRGLAGANVLTF	TGTGCCTGCAGGGGCTTGGCGGGGGCCAACGTCCTGACTTTC
few	-	TRBJ1-1	TRBV6-5	CASSPTKGLNTEAFF	TGTGCCAGCAGTCCAACAAAGGGGCTGAACACTGAAGCTTTCTTT
-	-	TRBJ2-6	TRBV7-8	CASSLTSSGANVLTF	TGTGCCAGCAGCTTAACCAGCTCTGGGGCCAACGTCCTGACTTTC
few	-	TRBJ1-5	TRBV4-1	CASSQVESGNQPQHF	TGCGCCAGCAGCCAAGTAGAATCGGGGAATCAGCCCCAGCATTTT
-	-	TRBJ2-1	TRBV30	CAWTQQGLTGRVQFF	TGTGCCTGGACCCAACAGGGACTAACCGGTCGGGTGCAGTTCTTC
-	TRBD2	TRBJ2-7	TRBV9	CASSVEGSGGYEQYF	TGTGCCAGCAGCGTAGAGGGTAGCGGGGGTTACGAGCAGTACTTC
-	-	TRBJ1-2	TRBV29-1	CSALGANYGYTF	TGCAGCGCTCTCGGGGCTAACTATGGCTACACCTTC
-	-	TRBJ1-1	TRBV18	CASSPGQFEAFF	TGTGCCAGCTCACCTGGGCAATTTGAAGCTTTCTTT
-	-	TRBJ2-6	TRBV6-5	CASSSSATGANVLTF	TGTGCCAGCAGTTCCAGTGCAACTGGGGCCAACGTCCTGACTTTC
few	-	TRBJ2-7	TRBV18	CASSPNIQGNSYEQYF	TGTGCCAGCTCCCCGAACATTCAGGGTAACTCCTACGAGCAGTACTTC
few	-	TRBJ2-1	TRBV2	CASGGMGRSEQFF	TGTGCCAGCGGGGGGATGGGTCGTAGTGAGCAGTTCTTC
-	-	TRBJ1-5	TRBV6-5	CASSPGAGGNQPQHF	TGTGCCAGCAGCCCAGGGGCCGGGGGCAATCAGCCCCAGCATTTT
-	TRBD1	TRBJ1-1	TRBV19	CASSPRGQGGNTEAFF	TGTGCCAGTAGTCCCCGGGGGCAGGGGGGGAACACTGAAGCTTTCTTT
-	TRBD1	TRBJ2-6	TRBV25-1	CASRRKGQALSGANVLTF	TGTGCCAGCAGGAGGAAGGGACAGGCTCTCTCTGGGGCCAACGTCCTGACTTTC
few	-	TRBJ2-3	TRBV5-6	CASSLGPGGTDTQYF	TGTGCCAGCAGCTTGGGCCCCGGAGGGACAGATACGCAGTATTTT
few	TRBD1	TRBJ1-2	TRBV30	CAWSRDRPYGYTF	TGTGCCTGGAGTAGGGACAGACCCTATGGCTACACCTTC
-	-	TRBJ2-1	TRBV19	CASTRTVDPDNEQFF	TGTGCCAGTACTCGGACTGTTGATCCGGACAATGAGCAGTTCTTC
-	TRBD1	TRBJ1-1	TRBV27	CASSLSWTGEAFF	TGTGCCAGCAGTTTATCCTGGACAGGGGAAGCTTTCTTT
few	TRBD1	TRBJ2-5	TRBV30	CAWSRNTGARETQYF	TGTGCCTGGAGTAGGAACACAGGGGCCAGGGAGACCCAGTACTTC
few	TRBD2	TRBJ2-1	TRBV28	CASSRAGGYYNEQFF	TGTGCCAGCAGTAGAGCGGGAGGGTACTACAATGAGCAGTTCTTC
few	TRBD1	TRBJ1-2	TRBV18	CASSQDRGNYGYTF	TGTGCCAGCTCCCAAGACAGGGGAAACTATGGCTACACCTTC
few	TRBD2	TRBJ2-3	TRBV30	CAWSFIAGGPDTQYF	TGTGCCTGGAGTTTTATAGCGGGAGGCCCAGATACGCAGTATTTT
many	-	TRBJ2-7	TRBV7-9	CASSLGTETYEQYF	TGTGCCAGCAGCTTAGGGACAGAAACCTACGAGCAGTACTTC
-	TRBD1	TRBJ2-7	TRBV19	CASSDPGQPIYEQYF	TGTGCCAGTAGCGACCCGGGACAGCCGATCTACGAGCAGTACTTC
few	TRBD2	TRBJ2-7	TRBV7-9	CASSSLAGDYEQYF	TGTGCCAGCAGCTCCCTAGCGGGGGATTACGAGCAGTACTTC
few	TRBD1	TRBJ2-7	TRBV5-1	CASSVGTGESYEQYF	TGCGCCAGCAGCGTCGGGACAGGGGAAAGCTACGAGCAGTACTTC
few	-	TRBJ2-3	TRBV2	CASKGRRDITDTQYF	TGTGCCAGCAAGGGTCGTCGGGATATCACAGATACGCAGTATTTT
-	-	TRBJ2-7	TRBV5-1	CASRTGPGPSYEQYF	TGCGCCAGCAGAACCGGGCCAGGGCCCTCCTACGAGCAGTACTTC
few	TRBD2	TRBJ2-5	TRBV6-5	CASRELAGTGETQYF	TGTGCCAGCAGGGAACTAGCGGGAACGGGGGAGACCCAGTACTTC
-	-	TRBJ1-4	TRBV2	CASSRRQGSNEKLFF	TGTGCCAGCAGTCGCCGGCAGGGGTCTAATGAAAAACTGTTTTTT
few	-	TRBJ2-6	TRBV4-2	CASSQGAIGANVLTF	TGTGCCAGCAGTCAAGGAGCGATTGGGGCCAACGTCCTGACTTTC
-	TRBD2	TRBJ2-2	TRBV4-1	CASSQDRLAGIHGELFF	TGCGCCAGCAGCCAAGACCGACTAGCGGGGATTCACGGGGAGCTGTTTTTT
few	TRBD2	TRBJ2-1	TRBV16	CASSQPYSGSSYNEQFF	TGTGCCAGCAGCCAACCCTACAGCGGGAGCTCCTACAATGAGCAGTTCTTC
few	-	TRBJ1-5	TRBV28	CASSLEEWNQPQHF	TGTGCCAGCAGTTTAGAGGAATGGAATCAGCCCCAGCATTTT
few	-	TRBJ1-5	TRBV30	CAWSARQAHSNQPQHF	TGTGCCTGGAGTGCCAGACAGGCCCATAGCAATCAGCCCCAGCATTTT
few	-	TRBJ1-4	TRBV7-9	CASSSAGVGEKLFF	TGTGCCAGCAGCTCGGCCGGGGTGGGAGAAAAACTGTTTTTT
-	TRBD2	TRBJ2-1	TRBV20-1	CSARDTLAELF	TGCAGTGCTAGAGATACCCTAGCGGAGCTCTTC
-	TRBD2	TRBJ2-7	TRBV7-9	CASSLVSGISYEQYF	TGTGCCAGCAGCTTAGTAAGCGGGATTTCCTACGAGCAGTACTTC
-	-	TRBJ2-3	TRBV7-3	CASSLMRTGRADTQYF	TGTGCCAGCAGCTTAATGAGGACGGGAAGGGCAGATACGCAGTATTTT
few	TRBD1	TRBJ2-7	TRBV27	CASSFAGGANWIYEQYF	TGTGCCAGCAGTTTTGCAGGGGGCGCAAACTGGATTTACGAGCAGTACTTC
-	-	TRBJ1-1	TRBV30	CASEQQGGGTEAFF	TGTGCCTCCGAGCAGCAGGGAGGTGGCACTGAAGCTTTCTTT
few	TRBD1	TRBJ2-7	TRBV25-1	CASSELVGGTGYNEQYF	TGTGCCAGCAGTGAATTGGTGGGCGGGACAGGGTACAACGAGCAGTACTTC
-	TRBD2	TRBJ2-1	TRBV9	CASSGVLAGGLGEQFF	TGTGCCAGCAGCGGCGTACTAGCGGGAGGGCTAGGTGAGCAGTTCTTC
-	-	TRBJ1-1	TRBV9	CASSVARDMNTEAFF	TGTGCCAGCAGCGTAGCCCGGGATATGAACACTGAAGCTTTCTTT
-	-	TRBJ1-2	TRBV2	CASSGTANYGYTF	TGTGCCAGCAGTGGGACAGCCAACTATGGCTACACCTTC
-	TRBD1	TRBJ1-1	TRBV18	CASSPRPGQYHTEAFF	TGTGCCAGCTCACCACGACCGGGACAGTATCACACTGAAGCTTTCTTT
-	TRBD1	TRBJ2-7	TRBV7-8	CASRRGQGYEQYF	TGTGCCAGCCGCCGGGGACAGGGGTACGAGCAGTACTTC
few	-	TRBJ1-2	TRBV27	CASSARQVDGYTF	TGTGCCAGCAGTGCCAGACAGGTCGATGGCTACACCTTC
few	TRBD1	TRBJ2-2	TRBV5-1	CASSLGQGAGELFF	TGCGCCAGCAGCTTGGGACAGGGGGCCGGGGAGCTGTTTTTT
few	TRBD2	TRBJ2-1	TRBV9	CASSVTGLATNEQFF	TGTGCCAGCAGCGTGACGGGACTAGCGACCAATGAGCAGTTCTTC